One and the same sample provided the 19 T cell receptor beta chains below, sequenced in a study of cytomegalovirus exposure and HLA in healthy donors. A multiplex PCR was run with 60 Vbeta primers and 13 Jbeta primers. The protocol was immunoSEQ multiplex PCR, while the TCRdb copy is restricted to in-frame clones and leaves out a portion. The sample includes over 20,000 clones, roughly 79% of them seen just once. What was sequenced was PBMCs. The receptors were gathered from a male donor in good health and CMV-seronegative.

The CDR3 sequence: CASSVGVPLQVGEQFF. The DNA of the CDR3 is TGTGCCAGCAGTGTCGGAGTTCCCCTACAGGTGGGTGAGCAGTTCTTC. The chain combines TRBV6-1 with TRBJ2-1; a possible D gene is TRBD1 (5 bases). V dropped 4 bases and J dropped 9 bases, with 22 bases sitting between them. The germline V gene encodes CDR1 MNHNS and CDR2 SASEGT. CDR3 size: 16 residues.

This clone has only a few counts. CDR3 protein: CASSVGAGRNQPQHF. CDR3 sequence (DNA): TGTGCCAGCAGCGTAGGTGCAGGGAGGAATCAGCCCCAGCATTTT. This chain connects TRBV9 to TRBJ1-5; maybe TRBD1 (5 bases). Per the germline V gene, CDR1 is SGDLS and CDR2 is YYNGEE. V was trimmed by 0 bases and J by 4 bases, leaving 11 bases between them. The CDR3 totals 15 residues. Using reference TRBV9 and TRBJ1-5 for the parts outside the CDR3, the full variable domain is DSGVTQTPKHLITATGQRVTLRCSPRSGDLSVYWYQQSLDQGLQFLIQYYNGEERAKGNILERFSAQQFPDLHSELNLSSLELGDSALYFCASSVGAGRNQPQHFGDGTRLSIL.

This chain's CDR3 is CASSVGKGEQFF. The CDR3 nucleotides read TGTGCCAGCAGCGTAGGTAAGGGGGAGCAGTTCTTC. The chain combines TRBV9 with TRBJ2-1; D perhaps matches TRBD1 (5 bases). The CDR3 spans 12 residues. With 0 bases removed from V and 10 bases from J, the gap between germline ends came to 8 bases. CDR1 and CDR2 (germline): SGDLS, YYNGEE.

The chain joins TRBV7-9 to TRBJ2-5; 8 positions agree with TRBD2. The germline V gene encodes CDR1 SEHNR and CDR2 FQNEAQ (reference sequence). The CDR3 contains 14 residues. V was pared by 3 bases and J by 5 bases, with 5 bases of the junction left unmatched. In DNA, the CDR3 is TGTGCCAGCAGCTTGGCGGGGGGCGGGGAGACCCAGTACTTC. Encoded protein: CASSLAGGGETQYF.

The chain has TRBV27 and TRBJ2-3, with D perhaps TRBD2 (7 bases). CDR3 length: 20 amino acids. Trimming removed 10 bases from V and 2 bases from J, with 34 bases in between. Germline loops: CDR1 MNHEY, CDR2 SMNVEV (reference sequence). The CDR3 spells CATPLRVRAGAWGATDTQYF. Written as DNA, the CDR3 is TGTGCCACCCCCCTTAGGGTTCGGGCGGGAGCCTGGGGGGCCACAGATACGCAGTATTTT.

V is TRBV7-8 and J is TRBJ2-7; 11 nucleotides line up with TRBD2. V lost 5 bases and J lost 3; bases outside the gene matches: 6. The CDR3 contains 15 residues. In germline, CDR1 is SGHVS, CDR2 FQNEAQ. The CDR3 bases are TGTGCCAGCAGCCTGGGACTAGCGGCGAACTACGAGCAGTACTTC. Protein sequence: CASSLGLAANYEQYF.

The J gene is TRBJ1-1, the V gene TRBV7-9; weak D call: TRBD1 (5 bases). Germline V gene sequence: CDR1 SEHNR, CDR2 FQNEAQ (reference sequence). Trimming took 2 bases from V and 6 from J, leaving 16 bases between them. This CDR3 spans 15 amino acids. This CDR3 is CASSLRLGGEAEAFF. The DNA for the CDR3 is TGTGCCAGCAGCTTAAGACTCGGAGGGGAGGCTGAAGCTTTCTTT.

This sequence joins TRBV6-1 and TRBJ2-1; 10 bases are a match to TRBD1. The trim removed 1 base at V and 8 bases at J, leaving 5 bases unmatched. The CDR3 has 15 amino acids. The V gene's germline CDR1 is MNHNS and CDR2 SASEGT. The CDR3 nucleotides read TGTGCCAGCAGTGAAGGCGGGACAGGGGTGGATGAGCAGTTCTTC. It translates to CASSEGGTGVDEQFF.

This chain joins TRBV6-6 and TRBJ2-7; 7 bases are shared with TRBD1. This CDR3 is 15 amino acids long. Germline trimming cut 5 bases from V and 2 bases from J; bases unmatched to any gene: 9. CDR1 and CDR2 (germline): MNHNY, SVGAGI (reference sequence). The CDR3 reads CASSTLTGSPYEQYF. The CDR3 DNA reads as TGTGCCAGCAGTACCCTGACAGGGAGTCCCTACGAGCAGTACTTC.

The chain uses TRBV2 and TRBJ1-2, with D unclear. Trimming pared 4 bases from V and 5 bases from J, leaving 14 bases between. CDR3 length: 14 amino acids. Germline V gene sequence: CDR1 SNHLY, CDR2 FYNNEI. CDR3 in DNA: TGTGCCAGCAGTGGCAATTCAGGAAGTTATGGCTACACCTTC. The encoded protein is CASSGNSGSYGYTF. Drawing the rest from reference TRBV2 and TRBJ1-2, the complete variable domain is EPEVTQTPSHQVTQMGQEVILRCVPISNHLYFYWYRQILGQKVEFLVSFYNNEISEKSEIFDDQFSVERPDGSNFTLKIRSTKLEDSAMYFCASSGNSGSYGYTFGSGTRLTVV.

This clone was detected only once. In nucleotides, the CDR3 is TGTGCCAGCAGCCAAGATTCAGGGGAAGCCGGGGAGCTGTTTTTT. Amino acid sequence: CASSQDSGEAGELFF. The genes are TRBV4-2 and TRBJ2-2, with D perhaps TRBD1 (6 bases). There are 15 residues in the CDR3. CDR1 and CDR2 from the germline V gene are LGHNA and YNFKEQ. V shed 0 bases and J shed 6 bases, with 11 bases lying between them.

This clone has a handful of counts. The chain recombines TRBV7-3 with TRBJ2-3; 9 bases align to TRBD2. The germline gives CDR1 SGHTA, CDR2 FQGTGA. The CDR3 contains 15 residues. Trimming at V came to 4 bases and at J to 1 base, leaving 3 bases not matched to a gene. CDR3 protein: CASSSLAGGTDTQYF. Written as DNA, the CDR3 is TGTGCCAGCAGCTCCTTAGCGGGGGGCACAGATACGCAGTATTTT. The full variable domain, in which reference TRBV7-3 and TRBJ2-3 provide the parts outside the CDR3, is GAGVSQTPSNKVTEKGKYVELRCDPISGHTALYWYRQSLGQGPEFLIYFQGTGAADDSGLPNDRFFAVRPEGSVSTLKIQRTERGDSAVYLCASSSLAGGTDTQYFGPGTRLTVL.

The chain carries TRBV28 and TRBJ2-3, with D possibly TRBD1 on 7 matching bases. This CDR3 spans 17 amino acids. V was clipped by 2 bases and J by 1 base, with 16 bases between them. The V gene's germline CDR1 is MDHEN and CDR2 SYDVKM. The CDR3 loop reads CASSLALGQRGTDTQYF. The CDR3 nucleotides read TGTGCCAGCAGTTTAGCCCTGGGACAGCGGGGCACAGATACGCAGTATTTT. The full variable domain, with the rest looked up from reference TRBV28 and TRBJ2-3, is DVKVTQSSRYLVKRTGEKVFLECVQDMDHENMFWYRQDPGLGLRLIYFSYDVKMKEKGDIPEGYSVSREKKERFSLILESASTNQTSMYLCASSLALGQRGTDTQYFGPGTRLTVL.

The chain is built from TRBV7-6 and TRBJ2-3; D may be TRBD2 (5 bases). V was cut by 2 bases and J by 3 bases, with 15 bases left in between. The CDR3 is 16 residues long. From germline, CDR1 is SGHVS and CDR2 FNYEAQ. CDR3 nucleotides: TGTGCCAGCAGCTTAACGTCGGGGTCTGGGACAGATACGCAGTATTTT. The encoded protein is CASSLTSGSGTDTQYF.

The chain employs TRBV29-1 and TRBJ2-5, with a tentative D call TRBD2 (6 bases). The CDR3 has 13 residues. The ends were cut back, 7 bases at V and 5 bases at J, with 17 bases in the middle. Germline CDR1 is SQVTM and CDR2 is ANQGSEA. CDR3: CSADGLPSETQYF. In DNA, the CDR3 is TGCAGCGCCGACGGACTACCCAGTGAGACCCAGTACTTC. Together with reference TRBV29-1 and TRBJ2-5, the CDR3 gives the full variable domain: SAVISQKPSRDICQRGTSLTIQCQVDSQVTMMFWYRQQPGQSLTLIATANQGSEATYESGFVIDKFPISRPNLTFSTLTVSNMSPEDSSIYLCSADGLPSETQYFGPGTRLLVL.

The CDR3 DNA reads as TGTGCCAGTAGTACATCAGGAGGAATAAGCAATCAGCCCCAGCATTTT. Encoded protein: CASSTSGGISNQPQHF. The chain carries TRBV19 and TRBJ1-5; no firm D call. CDR1 and CDR2 (germline): LNHDA, SQIVND (reference sequence). V lost 4 bases and J 1 base, leaving 14 bases between the germline ends. The CDR3 loop spans 16 amino acids.

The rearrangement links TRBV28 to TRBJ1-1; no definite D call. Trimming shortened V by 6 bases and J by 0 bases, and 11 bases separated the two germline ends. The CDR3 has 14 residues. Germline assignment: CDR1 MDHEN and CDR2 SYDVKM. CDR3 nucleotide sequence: TGTGCCAGCAGGGAGGCGCACGTGAACACTGAAGCTTTCTTT. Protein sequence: CASREAHVNTEAFF.

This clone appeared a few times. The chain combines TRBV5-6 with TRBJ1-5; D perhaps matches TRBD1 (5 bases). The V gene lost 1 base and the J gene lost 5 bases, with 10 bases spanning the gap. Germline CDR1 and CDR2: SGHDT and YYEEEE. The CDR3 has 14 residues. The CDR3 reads CASSLSGSYQPQHF. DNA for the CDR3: TGTGCCAGCAGCTTGTCAGGGTCGTATCAGCCCCAGCATTTT.

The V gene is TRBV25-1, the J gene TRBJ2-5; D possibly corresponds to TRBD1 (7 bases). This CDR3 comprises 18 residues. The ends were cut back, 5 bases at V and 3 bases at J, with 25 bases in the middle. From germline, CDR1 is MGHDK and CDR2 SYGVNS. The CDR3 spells CASSSGSGDSLYKETQYF. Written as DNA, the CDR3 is TGTGCCAGCAGTTCCGGGAGTGGGGACAGTCTTTATAAAGAGACCCAGTACTTC.